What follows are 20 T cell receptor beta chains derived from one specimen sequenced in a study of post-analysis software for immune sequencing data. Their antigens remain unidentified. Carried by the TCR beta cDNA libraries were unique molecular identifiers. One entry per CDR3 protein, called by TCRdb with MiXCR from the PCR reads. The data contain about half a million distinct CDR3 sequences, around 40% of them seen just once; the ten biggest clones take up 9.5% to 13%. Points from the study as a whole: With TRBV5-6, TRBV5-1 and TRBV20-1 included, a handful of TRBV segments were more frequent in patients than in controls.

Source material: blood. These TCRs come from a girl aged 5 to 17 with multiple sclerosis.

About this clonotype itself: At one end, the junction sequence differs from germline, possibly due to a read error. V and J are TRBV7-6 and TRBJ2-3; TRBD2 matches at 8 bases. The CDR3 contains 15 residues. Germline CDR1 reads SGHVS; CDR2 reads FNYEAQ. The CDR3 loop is CARSFLREDTDTQYF. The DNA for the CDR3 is TGTGCCCGCAGCTTCCTGCGGGAGGATACAGATACGCAGTATTTT. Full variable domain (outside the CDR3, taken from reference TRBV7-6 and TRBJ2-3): GAGVSQSPRYKVTKRGQDVALRCDPISGHVSLYWYRQALGQGPEFLTYFNYEAQQDKSGLPNDRFSAERPEGSISTLTIQRTEQRDSAMYRCARSFLREDTDTQYFGPGTRLTVL.

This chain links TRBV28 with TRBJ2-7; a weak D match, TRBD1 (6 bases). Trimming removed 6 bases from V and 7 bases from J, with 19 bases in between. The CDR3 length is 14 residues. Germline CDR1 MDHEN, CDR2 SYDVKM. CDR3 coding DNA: TGTGCCAGCAGCTCCGGACAGTCCTACAATGAGCAGTACTTC. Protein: CASSSGQSYNEQYF.

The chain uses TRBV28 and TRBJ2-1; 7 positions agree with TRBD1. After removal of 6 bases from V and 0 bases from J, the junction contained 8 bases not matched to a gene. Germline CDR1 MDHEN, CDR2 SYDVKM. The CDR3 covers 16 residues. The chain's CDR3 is CASRQGDGLSYNEQFF. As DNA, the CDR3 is TGTGCCAGCAGGCAGGGGGACGGCCTCTCCTACAATGAGCAGTTCTTC. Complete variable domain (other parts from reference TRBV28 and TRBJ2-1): DVKVTQSSRYLVKRTGEKVFLECVQDMDHENMFWYRQDPGLGLRLIYFSYDVKMKEKGDIPEGYSVSREKKERFSLILESASTNQTSMYLCASRQGDGLSYNEQFFGPGTRLTVL.

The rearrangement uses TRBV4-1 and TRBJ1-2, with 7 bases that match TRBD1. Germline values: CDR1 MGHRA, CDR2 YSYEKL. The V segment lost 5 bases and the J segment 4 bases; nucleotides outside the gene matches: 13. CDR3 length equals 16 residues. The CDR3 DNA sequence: TGCGCCAGCAGCTCAATTCTTAGGGGGCAAGGCTATGGCTACACCTTC. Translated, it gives CASSSILRGQGYGYTF.

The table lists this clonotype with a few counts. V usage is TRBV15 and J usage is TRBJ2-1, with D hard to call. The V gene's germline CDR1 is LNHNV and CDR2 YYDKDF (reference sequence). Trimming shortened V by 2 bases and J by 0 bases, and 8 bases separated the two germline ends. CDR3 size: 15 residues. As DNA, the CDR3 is TGTGCCACCAGCAGACTCCAAGGCTCCTACAATGAGCAGTTCTTC. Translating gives CATSRLQGSYNEQFF.

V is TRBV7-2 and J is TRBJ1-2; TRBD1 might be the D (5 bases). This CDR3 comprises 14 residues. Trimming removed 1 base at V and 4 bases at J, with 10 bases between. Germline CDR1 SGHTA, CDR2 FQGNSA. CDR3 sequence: CASSLDPGAYGYTF. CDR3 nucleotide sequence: TGTGCCAGCAGCTTAGACCCCGGGGCCTATGGCTACACCTTC.

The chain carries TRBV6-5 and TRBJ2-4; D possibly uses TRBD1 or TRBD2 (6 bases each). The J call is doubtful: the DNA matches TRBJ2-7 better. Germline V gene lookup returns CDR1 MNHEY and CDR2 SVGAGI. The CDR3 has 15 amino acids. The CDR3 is CASSSLTTGAHEQYF. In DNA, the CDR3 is TGTGCCAGCAGTTCGTTAACCACGGGGGCCCACGAGCAGTACTTC.

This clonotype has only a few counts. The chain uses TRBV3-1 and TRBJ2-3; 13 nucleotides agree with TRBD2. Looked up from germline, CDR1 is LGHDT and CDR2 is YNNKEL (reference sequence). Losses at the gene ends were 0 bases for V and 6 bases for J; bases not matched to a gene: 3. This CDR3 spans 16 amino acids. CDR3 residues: CASSQEGLAGSDTQYF. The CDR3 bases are TGTGCCAGCAGCCAAGAGGGACTAGCGGGAAGCGATACGCAGTATTTT.

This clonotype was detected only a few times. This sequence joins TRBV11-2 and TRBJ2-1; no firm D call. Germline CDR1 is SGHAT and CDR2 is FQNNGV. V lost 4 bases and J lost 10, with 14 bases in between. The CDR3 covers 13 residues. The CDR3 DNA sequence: TGTGCCAGCAGCTCGTATAGGGTTGGCGAGCAGTTCTTC. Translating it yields CASSSYRVGEQFF.

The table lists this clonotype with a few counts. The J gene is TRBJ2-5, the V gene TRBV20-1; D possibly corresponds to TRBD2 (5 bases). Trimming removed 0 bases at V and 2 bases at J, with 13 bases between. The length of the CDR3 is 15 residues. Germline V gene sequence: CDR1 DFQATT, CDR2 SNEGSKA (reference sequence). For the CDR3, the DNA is TGCAGTGCTAGAGATCACGGGGTCCGACAAGAGACCCAGTACTTC. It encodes CSARDHGVRQETQYF.

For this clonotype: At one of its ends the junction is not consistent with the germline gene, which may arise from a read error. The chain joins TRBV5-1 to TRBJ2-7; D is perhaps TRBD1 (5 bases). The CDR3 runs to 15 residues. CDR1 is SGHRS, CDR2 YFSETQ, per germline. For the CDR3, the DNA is TGCGCCAGCAGTTTGGGGCCTGCCGAAGACAATGAGCAGTACTTC. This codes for CASSLGPAEDNEQYF.

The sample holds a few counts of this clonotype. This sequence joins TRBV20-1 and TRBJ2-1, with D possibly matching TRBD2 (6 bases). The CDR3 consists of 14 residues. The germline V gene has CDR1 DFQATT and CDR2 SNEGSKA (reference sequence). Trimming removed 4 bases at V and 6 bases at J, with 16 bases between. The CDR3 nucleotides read TGCAGTGCTACGGAACCGGGACTTTCCAATGAGCAGTTCTTC. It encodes CSATEPGLSNEQFF.

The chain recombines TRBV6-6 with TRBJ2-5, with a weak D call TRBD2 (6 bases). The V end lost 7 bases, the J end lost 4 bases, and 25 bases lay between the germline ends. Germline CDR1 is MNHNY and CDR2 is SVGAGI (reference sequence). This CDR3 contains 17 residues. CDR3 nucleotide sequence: TGTGCCAGCACTTCTAGTCCGGGGGTTCGAGATACAGAGACCCAGTACTTC. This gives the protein CASTSSPGVRDTETQYF.

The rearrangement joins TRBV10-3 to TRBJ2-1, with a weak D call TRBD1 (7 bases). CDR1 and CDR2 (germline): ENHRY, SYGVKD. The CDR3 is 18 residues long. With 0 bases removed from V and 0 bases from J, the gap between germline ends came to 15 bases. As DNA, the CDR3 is TGTGCCATCAGTGAGTCTTTGGGTCAGGGGGGCTCCTACAATGAGCAGTTCTTC. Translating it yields CAISESLGQGGSYNEQFF.

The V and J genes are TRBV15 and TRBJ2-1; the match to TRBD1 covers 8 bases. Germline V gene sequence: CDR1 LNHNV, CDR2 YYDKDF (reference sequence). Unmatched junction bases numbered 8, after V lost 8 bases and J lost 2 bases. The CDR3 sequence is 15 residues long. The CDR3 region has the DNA TGTGCCACCGAACTGACAGGGGAGGCCTACAATGAGCAGTTCTTC. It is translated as CATELTGEAYNEQFF.

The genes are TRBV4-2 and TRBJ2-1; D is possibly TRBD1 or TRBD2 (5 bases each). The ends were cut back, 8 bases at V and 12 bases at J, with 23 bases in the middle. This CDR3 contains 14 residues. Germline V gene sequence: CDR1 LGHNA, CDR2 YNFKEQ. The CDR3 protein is CASARDPGKDGQFF. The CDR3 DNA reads TGTGCCAGCGCCCGGGACCCGGGGAAAGATGGGCAGTTCTTC.

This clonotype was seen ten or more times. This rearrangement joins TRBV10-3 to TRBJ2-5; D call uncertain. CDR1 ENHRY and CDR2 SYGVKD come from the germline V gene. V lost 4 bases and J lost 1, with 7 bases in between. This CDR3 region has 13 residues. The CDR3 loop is CAISVGSQETQYF. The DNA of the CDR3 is TGTGCCATCAGTGTGGGAAGCCAAGAGACCCAGTACTTC.

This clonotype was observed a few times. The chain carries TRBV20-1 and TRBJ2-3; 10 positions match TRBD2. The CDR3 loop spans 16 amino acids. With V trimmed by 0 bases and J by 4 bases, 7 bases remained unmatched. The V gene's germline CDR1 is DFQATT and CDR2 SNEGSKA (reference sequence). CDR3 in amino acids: CSARDQAGGPADTQYF. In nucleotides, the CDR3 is TGCAGTGCTAGAGATCAAGCGGGAGGGCCGGCAGATACGCAGTATTTT.

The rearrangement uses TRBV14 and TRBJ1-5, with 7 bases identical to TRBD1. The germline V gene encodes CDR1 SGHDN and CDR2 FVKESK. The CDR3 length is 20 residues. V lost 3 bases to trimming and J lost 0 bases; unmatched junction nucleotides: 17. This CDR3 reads CASSQSTGTVKIYSNQPQHF. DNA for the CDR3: TGTGCCAGCAGCCAGAGTACAGGGACAGTCAAAATTTATAGCAATCAGCCCCAGCATTTT.

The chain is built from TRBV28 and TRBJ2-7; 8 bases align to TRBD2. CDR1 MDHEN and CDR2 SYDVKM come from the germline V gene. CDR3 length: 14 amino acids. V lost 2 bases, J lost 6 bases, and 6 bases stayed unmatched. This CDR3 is CASSLGSLAGEQYF. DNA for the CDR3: TGTGCCAGCAGTTTAGGCAGTCTAGCGGGCGAGCAGTACTTC. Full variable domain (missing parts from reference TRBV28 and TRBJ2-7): DVKVTQSSRYLVKRTGEKVFLECVQDMDHENMFWYRQDPGLGLRLIYFSYDVKMKEKGDIPEGYSVSREKKERFSLILESASTNQTSMYLCASSLGSLAGEQYFGPGTRLTVT.